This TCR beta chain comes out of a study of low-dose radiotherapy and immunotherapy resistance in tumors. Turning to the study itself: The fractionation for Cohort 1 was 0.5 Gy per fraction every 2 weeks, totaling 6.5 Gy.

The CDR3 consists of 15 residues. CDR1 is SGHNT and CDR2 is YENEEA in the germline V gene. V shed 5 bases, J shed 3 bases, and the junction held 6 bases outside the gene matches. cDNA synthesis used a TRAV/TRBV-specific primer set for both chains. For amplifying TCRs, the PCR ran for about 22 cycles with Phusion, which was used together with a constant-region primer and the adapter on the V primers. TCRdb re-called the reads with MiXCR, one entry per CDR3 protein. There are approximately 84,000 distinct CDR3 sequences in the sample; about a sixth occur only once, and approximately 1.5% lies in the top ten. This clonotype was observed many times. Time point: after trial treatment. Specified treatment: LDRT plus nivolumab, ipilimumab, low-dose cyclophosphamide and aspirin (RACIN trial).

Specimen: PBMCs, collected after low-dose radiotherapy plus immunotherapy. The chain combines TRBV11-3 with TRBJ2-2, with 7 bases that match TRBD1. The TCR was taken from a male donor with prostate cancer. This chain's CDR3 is CASSTGVRDTGELFF. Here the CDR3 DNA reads TGTGCCAGCAGCACAGGGGTAAGGGACACCGGGGAGCTGTTTTTT.